Each of the 4 T cell receptor beta chains below was sequenced from the same sample in a study of blood T cell repertoires in COVID-19. The repertoire was sequenced with immunoSEQ multiplex PCR; TCRdb's copy has only in-frame clones and lacks some. The sample yields 240,000 or so clones, approximately 84% seen once. Sequencing input: peripheral blood. The source of these receptors is a woman older than 75 with acute or convalescent COVID-19.

In this sample, this clone turned up a few times. V usage is TRBV19 and J usage is TRBJ2-1; 7 nucleotides agree with TRBD2. The CDR3 length is 15 residues. Germline CDR1 reads LNHDA; CDR2 reads SQIVND (reference sequence). Germline trimming cut 4 bases from V and 7 bases from J; bases unmatched to any gene: 10. CDR3 sequence: CASSTGLLGGNEQFF. CDR3 DNA sequence: TGTGCCAGTAGTACGGGACTATTGGGGGGGAATGAGCAGTTCTTC.

The gene calls are TRBV28 and TRBJ2-1; TRBD2 aligns across 10 bases. The CDR3 loop spans 15 amino acids. The germline gives CDR1 MDHEN, CDR2 SYDVKM. The V and J ends lost 8 bases and 6 bases, in that order; junction bases with no gene match: 10. The CDR3 region has the DNA TGTGCCAGCGGGTTGCCTAGCGGGAGAGGCAATGAGCAGTTCTTC. Its protein product is CASGLPSGRGNEQFF.

The gene calls are TRBV5-8 and TRBJ1-5, with no clear D. The CDR3 runs 15 residues. Trimming removed 1 base at V and 6 bases at J, with 14 bases between. Per germline, CDR1 SGHTS and CDR2 YDEGEE. The CDR3 region is CASSLRTASSQPQHF. DNA for the CDR3: TGTGCCAGCAGCTTGCGAACAGCCTCGAGTCAGCCCCAGCATTTT.

The chain combines TRBV5-6 with TRBJ1-6; TRBD1 matches at 7 bases. The germline V gene encodes CDR1 SGHDT and CDR2 YYEEEE. V shed 2 bases, J shed 7 bases, and the junction held 6 bases outside the gene matches. CDR3 size: 15 residues. In DNA, the CDR3 is TGTGCCAGCAGCTTCCGGGACAGAATCAATTCACCCCTCCACTTT. This encodes CASSFRDRINSPLHF. Full variable domain (missing parts from reference TRBV5-6 and TRBJ1-6): DAGVTQSPTHLIKTRGQQVTLRCSPKSGHDTVSWYQQALGQGPQFIFQYYEEEERQRGNFPDRFSGHQFPNYSSELNVNALLLGDSALYLCASSFRDRINSPLHFGNGTRLTVT.